The 31 T cell receptor beta chains presented below share a single source sample, sequenced in a study of shared clonotypes between healthy human individuals. The table came from immunoSEQ multiplex PCR; TCRdb's copy has only in-frame clones and leaves some out. Of 950,000 to 1,100,000 clones in the sample, roughly 80% were seen once. The sequencing sample was made of memory CD4+ T cells sorted from blood. Subset noted: CD45RA-negative fraction. Receptors originate from a man in his late teens or twenties in good health.

The chain links TRBV5-4 to TRBJ2-5; D call uncertain. Trimming pared 0 bases from V and 3 bases from J, leaving 6 bases between. Looked up from germline, CDR1 is SGHNT and CDR2 is YYREEE (reference sequence). This CDR3 has 13 amino acids. The CDR3 DNA reads as TGTGCCAGCAGCTTGGCCAACGAAGAGACCCAGTACTTC. Its translation: CASSLANEETQYF.

CDR3 bases: TGTGCCAGCAGTTTCTCGCTACGACAGGTCAACTACGAGCAGTACTTC. Translation: CASSFSLRQVNYEQYF. This chain links TRBV28 with TRBJ2-7; D may be TRBD1 (6 bases). V was trimmed by 3 bases and J by 3 bases, leaving 18 bases between them. This CDR3 is 16 amino acids long. Germline V gene lookup returns CDR1 MDHEN and CDR2 SYDVKM.

V usage is TRBV7-9 and J usage is TRBJ1-5; no reliable D call. The CDR3 has 12 amino acids. The germline V and J ends were trimmed by 4 bases and 5 bases, with 6 bases remaining between them. CDR1 and CDR2 from the germline V gene are SEHNR and FQNEAQ (reference sequence). CDR3 sequence: CASSSEDQPQHF. CDR3 nucleotides: TGTGCCAGCAGCTCAGAGGATCAGCCCCAGCATTTT.

As for this clone: This may be a read error, as it is one base from a much larger clone. The rearrangement links TRBV6-4 to TRBJ2-2, with D perhaps TRBD1 (5 bases). The CDR3 consists of 14 residues. Trimming stripped 4 bases from V and 1 base from J, with 7 bases between. Germline loops: CDR1 MRHNA, CDR2 SNTAGT. The CDR3 is CASSVQVNTGELFF. The CDR3 DNA is TGTGCCAGCAGTGTACAGGTGAACACCGGGGAGCTGTTTTTT.

This chain joins TRBV6-5 and TRBJ2-7, with D possibly being TRBD1 or TRBD2 (6 bases each). Germline CDR1 is MNHEY and CDR2 is SVGAGI. V was clipped by 7 bases and J by 6 bases, with 19 bases between them. The CDR3 length is 14 residues. The CDR3 sequence: CASKLSGALGEQYF. CDR3 in DNA: TGTGCCAGCAAGCTCTCGGGGGCGTTGGGCGAGCAGTACTTC.

The V call is TRBV7-2, the J call TRBJ2-3, with a weak D call TRBD1 (6 bases). The CDR3 sequence is 16 residues long. V lost 5 bases to trimming and J lost 2 bases, with 17 bases between them. CDR1 is SGHTA and CDR2 is FQGNSA in the germline V gene. As DNA, the CDR3 is TGTGCCAGCAGCGCCTTACAGGGTTCTCCCACAGATACGCAGTATTTT. Translation gives CASSALQGSPTDTQYF.

The J gene is TRBJ2-3, the V gene TRBV6-6, with D possibly TRBD2 on 5 matching bases. V lost 11 bases and J lost 1, with 13 bases in between. Per the germline V gene, CDR1 is MNHNY and CDR2 is SVGAGI (reference sequence). This CDR3 comprises 13 residues. The CDR3 nucleotides read TGTGCCGGCTCGAGGGCGCGCACAGATACGCAGTATTTT. This sequence encodes CAGSRARTDTQYF.

This chain connects TRBV2 to TRBJ1-5; D unclear. CDR3 length: 11 residues. Between the trimmed V and J ends, which lost 4 bases and 6 bases, there was a span of 4 bases. Germline V gene data show CDR1 as SNHLY and CDR2 as FYNNEI. The CDR3 here is CASSVGQPQHF. DNA for the CDR3: TGTGCCAGCAGTGTAGGTCAGCCCCAGCATTTT.

The chain is built from TRBV7-9 and TRBJ1-3; D is unresolved. The CDR3 extends over 15 amino acids. Trimming shortened V by 2 bases and J by 0 bases, and 8 bases separated the two germline ends. The V gene's germline CDR1 is SEHNR and CDR2 FQNEAQ (reference sequence). The CDR3 loop reads CASSLRPDSGNTIYF. For the CDR3, the DNA is TGTGCCAGCAGCTTAAGGCCAGACTCTGGAAACACCATATATTTT.

The J gene is TRBJ1-2, the V gene TRBV30, with D possibly being TRBD1 (5 bases). CDR1 GTSNPN and CDR2 SVGIG come from the germline V gene (reference sequence). The CDR3 consists of 13 residues. Trimming shortened V by 0 bases and J by 4 bases, and 9 bases separated the two germline ends. The CDR3: CAWSVIDSYGYTF. DNA of the CDR3: TGTGCCTGGAGTGTAATTGACAGCTATGGCTACACCTTC.

This clone was observed a single time. The rearrangement uses TRBV6-6 and TRBJ2-3, with TRBD2 matching 7 bases. The CDR3 spans 15 residues. From germline, CDR1 is MNHNY and CDR2 SVGAGI (reference sequence). Trimming removed 10 bases from V and 4 bases from J; junction bases left unmatched: 14. CDR3 amino acids: CATIRGAGEADTQYF. CDR3 in DNA: TGTGCCACCATAAGAGGGGCGGGAGAGGCAGATACGCAGTATTTT.

The gene calls are TRBV6-1 and TRBJ2-7, with a tentative D call TRBD2 (6 bases). V lost 6 bases, J lost 1 base, and 13 bases lay in between. The CDR3 length is 14 residues. Germline CDR1 and CDR2: MNHNS and SASEGT. CDR3 loop: CASSETGGSYEQYF. For the CDR3, the DNA is TGTGCCAGCAGCGAAACTGGGGGGTCCTACGAGCAGTACTTC.

The rearrangement links TRBV5-6 to TRBJ2-3; tentative D call: TRBD1 (6 bases). Germline lookup yields CDR1 SGHDT and CDR2 YYEEEE. The length of the CDR3 is 15 residues. The germline V and J ends were trimmed by 7 bases and 2 bases, with 17 bases remaining between them. This chain's CDR3 is CASRISDRTTDTQYF. CDR3 DNA: TGTGCCAGCCGAATAAGCGACAGGACCACAGATACGCAGTATTTT.

This clone was observed a handful of times. This chain links TRBV2 with TRBJ1-1; D gene ambiguous. V was clipped by 0 bases and J by 5 bases, with 10 bases between them. Germline loops: CDR1 SNHLY, CDR2 FYNNEI. The CDR3 spans 14 residues. CDR3 DNA: TGTGCCAGCAGTGAAGCCCGCCAATGGACTGAAGCTTTCTTT. Protein: CASSEARQWTEAFF.

The J gene is TRBJ1-4, the V gene TRBV6-5; tentatively, D is TRBD1 (5 bases). Per germline, CDR1 MNHEY and CDR2 SVGAGI. This CDR3 comprises 14 residues. With 0 bases removed from V and 5 bases from J, the gap between germline ends came to 7 bases. CDR3 protein: CASSYSGTNEKLFF. The CDR3 nucleotides read TGTGCCAGCAGTTACTCAGGGACCAATGAAAAACTGTTTTTT.

The genes are TRBV7-9 and TRBJ1-2; possible D gene TRBD1, 5 bases. The CDR3 runs 14 residues. The germline V gene has CDR1 SEHNR and CDR2 FQNEAQ (reference sequence). V shed 5 bases and J shed 5 bases, with 15 bases lying between them. CDR3 region: CASSPWGAGYGYTF. The CDR3 nucleotides read TGTGCCAGCAGCCCATGGGGCGCCGGGTATGGCTACACCTTC.

The chain recombines TRBV10-3 with TRBJ2-1; D is unclear. Trimming cost V 7 bases and J 6 bases, with 13 bases left between them. The germline gives CDR1 ENHRY, CDR2 SYGVKD. There are 13 residues in the CDR3. The CDR3 sequence is CAITPGRGNEQFF. CDR3 sequence (DNA): TGTGCCATCACCCCCGGTCGAGGCAATGAGCAGTTCTTC.

The rearrangement uses TRBV7-2 and TRBJ2-6, with D perhaps TRBD2 (5 bases). CDR1 and CDR2 from the germline V gene are SGHTA and FQGNSA. The CDR3 is 16 residues long. Trimming left V 6 bases short and J 4 bases short, with 16 bases between. CDR3: CASRKAGVLGANVLTF. In DNA, the CDR3 is TGTGCCAGCAGGAAGGCCGGGGTATTGGGGGCCAACGTCCTGACTTTC.

This chain links TRBV5-1 with TRBJ2-1; 8 positions agree with TRBD2. The CDR3 sequence is 15 residues long. The V gene end was trimmed by 4 bases and the J gene end by 0 bases; junction bases not matched to a gene: 3. The germline CDR1 and CDR2 sequences are SGHRS and YFSETQ. This CDR3 reads CASSGAGGSYNEQFF. The CDR3 DNA sequence: TGCGCCAGCAGCGGTGCGGGGGGCTCCTACAATGAGCAGTTCTTC.

A note on this clone: Other DNA sequences within the sample encode an identical CDR3. CDR3 nucleotide sequence: TGCGCCAGCAGCTTGGGAGGACAGAGCTATGGCTACACCTTC. Translating gives CASSLGGQSYGYTF. The rearrangement links TRBV5-1 to TRBJ1-2, with TRBD1 as a possible D gene (6 bases). V was shortened by 0 bases and J by 4 bases, with 10 bases between the two germline ends. The CDR3 extends over 14 amino acids. CDR1 is SGHRS and CDR2 is YFSETQ in the germline V gene.

V is TRBV5-6 and J is TRBJ1-2; 7 bases are a match to TRBD1. J gave up 7 bases and V 2 bases, and 5 bases lay outside the gene matches. The germline gives CDR1 SGHDT, CDR2 YYEEEE. The CDR3 runs to 13 residues. CDR3 amino acids: CASSFTGVGGYTF. CDR3 nucleotide sequence: TGTGCCAGCAGCTTTACAGGGGTGGGTGGCTACACCTTC. Together with reference TRBV5-6 and TRBJ1-2, the CDR3 gives the full variable domain: DAGVTQSPTHLIKTRGQQVTLRCSPKSGHDTVSWYQQALGQGPQFIFQYYEEEERQRGNFPDRFSGHQFPNYSSELNVNALLLGDSALYLCASSFTGVGGYTFGSGTRLTVV.

The chain employs TRBV7-9 and TRBJ2-3, with 9 bases identical to TRBD2. CDR1 is SEHNR, CDR2 FQNEAQ, per germline (reference sequence). The CDR3 runs to 15 residues. With V trimmed by 6 bases and J by 6 bases, 10 bases remained unmatched. The chain's CDR3 is CASSRLAEPRDTQYF. The DNA of the CDR3 is TGTGCCAGCAGTCGACTAGCGGAACCCCGGGATACGCAGTATTTT.

V gene TRBV28 combines with J gene TRBJ1-4, with D possibly TRBD1 on 5 matching bases. Germline V gene sequence: CDR1 MDHEN, CDR2 SYDVKM. This CDR3 comprises 14 residues. Deletions cut 2 bases from V and 3 bases from J, with 7 bases between. The CDR3 sequence is CASSLRGSNEKLFF. The CDR3 coding sequence is TGTGCCAGCAGTTTACGGGGGTCTAATGAAAAACTGTTTTTT.

In this sample, this clone turned up once. The chain combines TRBV12-5 with TRBJ2-1; no clear D gene. V dropped 0 bases and J dropped 6 bases, with 9 bases sitting between them. This CDR3 spans 14 amino acids. The germline CDR1 and CDR2 sequences are LGHNT and FRNRAP. CDR3 coding DNA: TGTGCTAGTGGTTTGGTCGGGTTCCTCAATGAGCAGTTCTTC. As protein: CASGLVGFLNEQFF.

The V gene is TRBV10-2, the J gene TRBJ2-7, with D possibly called TRBD1 or TRBD2 (5 bases each). With 0 bases removed from V and 0 bases from J, the gap between germline ends came to 12 bases. The CDR3 has 16 amino acids. Germline CDR1 is WSHSY and CDR2 is SAAADI. CDR3 sequence: CASSESWGRSSYEQYF. CDR3 bases: TGCGCCAGCAGTGAGTCGTGGGGACGGAGCTCCTACGAGCAGTACTTC.

The chain uses TRBV7-2 and TRBJ2-3; D is possibly TRBD1 (6 bases). V was trimmed by 5 bases and J by 3 bases, leaving 9 bases between them. CDR3 length: 13 amino acids. Germline V lookup: CDR1 SGHTA, CDR2 FQGNSA. The CDR3 region is CASSNQGTDTQYF. DNA of the CDR3: TGTGCCAGCAGCAACCAGGGGACAGATACGCAGTATTTT.

The J gene is TRBJ1-5, the V gene TRBV13, with 7 bases that match TRBD1. CDR1 is PRHDT and CDR2 is FYEKMQ in the germline V gene (reference sequence). J gave up 4 bases and V 5 bases, and 11 bases lay outside the gene matches. CDR3 size: 16 residues. The CDR3 DNA is TGTGCCAGCAGCATTCGACAGGGATCGATGAATCAGCCCCAGCATTTT. It codes for CASSIRQGSMNQPQHF.

The chain couples TRBV7-2 to TRBJ2-3, with D perhaps TRBD1 (6 bases). The CDR3 consists of 17 residues. Trimming shortened V by 5 bases and J by 7 bases, and 25 bases separated the two germline ends. Germline CDR1 SGHTA, CDR2 FQGNSA. CDR3 DNA sequence: TGTGCCAGCAGCCCAATTCACGGGCAGGGGCGACTACATACGCAGTATTTT. Protein sequence: CASSPIHGQGRLHTQYF.

This clone occurred a few times. The chain joins TRBV2 to TRBJ1-2, with no clear D. The CDR3 totals 12 residues. V lost 3 bases to trimming and J lost 9 bases, with 11 bases between them. Germline-derived CDR1 and CDR2 are SNHLY and FYNNEI. CDR3 nucleotides: TGTGCCAGCAGTGAGGGCGGGAGGAGCTACACCTTC. Protein sequence: CASSEGGRSYTF.

With regard to this clone: Other DNA sequences in this sample translate to the same CDR3. The genes are TRBV5-1 and TRBJ2-7; a possible D gene is TRBD1 (5 bases). Germline CDR1 SGHRS, CDR2 YFSETQ. The CDR3 is 13 residues long. Between the trimmed V and J ends, which lost 0 bases and 6 bases, there was a span of 10 bases. The CDR3 reads CASSLGQGLEQYF. DNA for the CDR3: TGCGCCAGCAGCTTGGGGCAGGGTCTCGAGCAGTACTTC.

V gene TRBV27 combines with J gene TRBJ2-7, with 10 bases aligning to TRBD2. V trimming: 4 bases; J trimming: 2 bases; junction bases outside the gene matches: 5. Per the germline V gene, CDR1 is MNHEY and CDR2 is SMNVEV (reference sequence). The length of the CDR3 is 15 residues. Here the CDR3 reads CASSYISGGTYEQYF. In DNA, the CDR3 is TGTGCCAGCAGTTATATTAGCGGGGGGACCTACGAGCAGTACTTC.